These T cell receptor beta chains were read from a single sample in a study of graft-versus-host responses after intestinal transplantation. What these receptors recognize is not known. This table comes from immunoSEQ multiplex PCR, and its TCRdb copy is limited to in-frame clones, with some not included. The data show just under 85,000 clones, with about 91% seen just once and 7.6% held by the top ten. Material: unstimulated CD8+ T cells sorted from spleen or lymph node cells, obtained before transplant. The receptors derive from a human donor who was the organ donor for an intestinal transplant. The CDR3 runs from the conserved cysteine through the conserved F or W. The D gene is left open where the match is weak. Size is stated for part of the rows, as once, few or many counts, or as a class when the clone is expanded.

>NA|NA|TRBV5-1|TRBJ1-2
CASSPDGTNGYTF
TGCGCCAGCAGCCCTGACGGGACCAACGGCTACACCTTC
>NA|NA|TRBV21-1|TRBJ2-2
CASSKDSLTSNTGELFF
TGTGCCAGCAGCAAAGACAGCCTTACCTCTAACACCGGGGAGCTGTTTTTT
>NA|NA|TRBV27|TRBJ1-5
CASSLQGKYQPQHF
TGTGCCAGCAGTTTACAGGGCAAATATCAGCCCCAGCATTTT
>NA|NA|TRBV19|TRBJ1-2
CASSTWTVNYGYTF
TGTGCCAGTAGTACCTGGACGGTTAACTATGGCTACACCTTC
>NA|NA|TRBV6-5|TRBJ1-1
CASSPPGNTEAFF
TGTGCCAGCAGTCCACCAGGGAACACTGAAGCTTTCTTT
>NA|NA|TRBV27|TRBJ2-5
CASRPLDGETQYF
TGTGCCAGCAGGCCCCTCGATGGGGAGACCCAGTACTTC
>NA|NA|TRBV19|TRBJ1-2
CASSIWRGEDYGYTF
TGTGCCAGTAGTATTTGGCGGGGGGAGGACTATGGCTACACCTTC
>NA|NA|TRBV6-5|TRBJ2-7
CASSQGNEQYF
TGTGCCAGCAGTCAGGGTAACGAGCAGTACTTC
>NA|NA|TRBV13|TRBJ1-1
CASSPGGGSYLAEAFF
TGTGCCAGCAGCCCCGGGGGGGGGTCCTATTTGGCTGAAGCTTTCTTT
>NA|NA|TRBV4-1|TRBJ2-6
CASSLTGFAGANVLTF
TGCGCCAGCAGCCTTACAGGGTTCGCTGGGGCCAACGTCCTGACTTTC
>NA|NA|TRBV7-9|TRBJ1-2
CASSLAGGHLYGYTF
TGTGCCAGCAGCTTAGCTGGTGGGCACCTGTATGGCTACACCTTC
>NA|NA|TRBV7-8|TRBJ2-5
CASSLGLTGPPPEETQYF
TGTGCCAGCAGCTTAGGGTTAACGGGACCCCCACCGGAAGAGACCCAGTACTTC
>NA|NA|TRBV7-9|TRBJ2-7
CASSPTATGSYEQYF
TGTGCCAGCAGCCCGACTGCTACAGGATCCTACGAGCAGTACTTC
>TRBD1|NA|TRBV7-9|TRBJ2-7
CASSPGDRGTDEQYF
TGTGCCAGCAGCCCAGGGGACAGGGGCACTGACGAGCAGTACTTC
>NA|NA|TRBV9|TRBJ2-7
CASGVVSYERYF
TGTGCCAGCGGGGTCGTTTCCTACGAGCGGTACTTC
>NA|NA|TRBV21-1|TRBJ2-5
CASSKVKFGDSEHQETQYF
TGTGCCAGCAGCAAAGTGAAGTTCGGGGATTCTGAGCACCAAGAGACCCAGTACTTC
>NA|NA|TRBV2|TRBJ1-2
CASSNNPASYGYTF
TGTGCCAGCAGCAACAATCCAGCAAGCTATGGCTACACCTTC
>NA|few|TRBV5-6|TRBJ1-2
CASSLDGRRYGYTF
TGTGCCAGCAGCTTGGATGGCAGGCGCTATGGCTACACCTTC
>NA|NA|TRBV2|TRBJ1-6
CASSEVGARSYNSPLHF
TGTGCCAGCAGTGAAGTGGGGGCCCGCTCCTATAATTCACCCCTCCACTTT
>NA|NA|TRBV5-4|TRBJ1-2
CASSRPSYGYTF
TGTGCCAGCAGCAGGCCTTCCTATGGCTACACCTTC
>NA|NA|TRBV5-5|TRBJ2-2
CASSLLGPDTGELFF
TGTGCCAGCAGCTTGTTAGGGCCAGACACCGGGGAGCTGTTTTTT
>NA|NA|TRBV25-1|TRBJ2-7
CASSTGSWGEQYF
TGTGCCAGCAGTACCGGGAGCTGGGGCGAGCAGTACTTC
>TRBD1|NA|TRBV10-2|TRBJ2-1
CASSWGGTGGYNEQFF
TGCGCCAGCAGTTGGGGGGGGACAGGGGGGTACAATGAGCAGTTCTTC
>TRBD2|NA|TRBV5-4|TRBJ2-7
CASSFGITSGGYEQYF
TGTGCCAGCAGCTTTGGGATTACTAGCGGGGGTTACGAGCAGTACTTC
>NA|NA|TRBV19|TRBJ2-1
CASGEAESSYNEQFF
TGTGCCAGCGGAGAAGCGGAGAGCTCCTACAATGAGCAGTTCTTC
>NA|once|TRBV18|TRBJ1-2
CASSPEGQFLYGYTF
TGTGCCAGCTCACCGGAGGGACAATTCCTCTATGGCTACACCTTC
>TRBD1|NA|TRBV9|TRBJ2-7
CASSVAGTGWYEQYF
TGTGCCAGCAGCGTAGCAGGGACAGGGTGGTACGAGCAGTACTTC
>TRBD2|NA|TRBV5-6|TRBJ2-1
CASSPGTSGGGEQFF
TGTGCCAGCAGCCCCGGGACTAGCGGGGGGGGAGAGCAGTTCTTC
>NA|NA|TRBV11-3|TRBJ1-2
CASSARDLRGYTF
TGTGCCAGCAGCGCCCGGGACCTCCGGGGCTACACCTTC
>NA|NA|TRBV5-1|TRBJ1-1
CASSLAQVRPNTEAFF
TGCGCCAGCAGCTTGGCGCAGGTCAGACCGAACACTGAAGCTTTCTTT
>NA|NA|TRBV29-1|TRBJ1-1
CSAEGGYTEAFF
TGCAGCGCTGAGGGGGGCTATACTGAAGCTTTCTTT
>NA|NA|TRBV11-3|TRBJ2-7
CASSPRDGGGFDEQYF
TGTGCCAGCAGCCCAAGAGACGGGGGAGGTTTCGACGAGCAGTACTTC
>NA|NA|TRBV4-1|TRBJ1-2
CASSQDRTGANYGYTF
TGCGCCAGCAGCCAAGACCGGACGGGCGCTAACTATGGCTACACCTTC
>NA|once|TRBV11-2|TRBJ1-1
CASSLDGSTEAFF
TGTGCCAGCAGCTTAGATGGTTCCACTGAAGCTTTCTTT
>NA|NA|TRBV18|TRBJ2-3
CASSPPGRGADTQYF
TGTGCCAGCTCACCACCAGGGCGGGGTGCAGATACGCAGTATTTT
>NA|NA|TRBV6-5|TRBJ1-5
CASSDSYSNQPQHF
TGTGCCAGCAGTGACTCTTATAGCAATCAGCCCCAGCATTTT
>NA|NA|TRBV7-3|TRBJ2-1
CASSLEAGQLGLDEQFF
TGTGCCAGCAGCTTAGAGGCCGGACAGTTGGGCTTGGATGAGCAGTTCTTC
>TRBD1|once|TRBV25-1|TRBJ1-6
CASSTGGRSPLHF
TGTGCCAGCAGTACAGGGGGAAGATCACCCCTCCACTTT
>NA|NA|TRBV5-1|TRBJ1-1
CASSLARGDIIGGTEAFF
TGCGCCAGCAGCTTGGCCAGGGGCGATATTATCGGGGGCACTGAAGCTTTCTTT
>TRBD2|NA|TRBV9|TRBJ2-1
CASTELGGRLNEQFF
TGTGCCAGCACCGAACTGGGCGGGAGACTAAATGAGCAGTTCTTC
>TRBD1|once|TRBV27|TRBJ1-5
CASSAGTDYSNQPQHF
TGTGCCAGCAGTGCCGGGACAGATTATAGCAATCAGCCCCAGCATTTT
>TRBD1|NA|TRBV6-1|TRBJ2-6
CASSEEFDRARAGANVLTF
TGTGCCAGCAGTGAAGAATTCGACAGGGCAAGGGCTGGGGCCAACGTCCTGACTTTC
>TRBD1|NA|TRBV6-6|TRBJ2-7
CASSHTTQGAHYEQYF
TGTGCCAGCAGCCACACGACCCAGGGGGCTCACTACGAGCAGTACTTC
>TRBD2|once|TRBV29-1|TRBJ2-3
CSVERTSGVTDTQYF
TGCAGCGTTGAACGGACTAGCGGGGTCACAGATACGCAGTATTTT
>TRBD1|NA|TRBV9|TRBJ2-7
CASSVAGGGHEQYF
TGTGCCAGCAGCGTAGCAGGGGGCGGACACGAGCAGTACTTC
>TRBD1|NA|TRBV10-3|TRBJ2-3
CAISESKQGAHDTQYF
TGTGCCATCAGTGAGTCAAAACAGGGGGCGCATGATACGCAGTATTTT
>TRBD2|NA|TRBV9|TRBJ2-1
CASSVGGLADNEQFF
TGTGCCAGCAGCGTAGGCGGGCTAGCGGACAATGAGCAGTTCTTC
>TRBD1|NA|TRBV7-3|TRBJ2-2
CASNEGTDPNTGELFF
TGTGCCAGCAACGAAGGGACAGATCCGAACACCGGGGAGCTGTTTTTT
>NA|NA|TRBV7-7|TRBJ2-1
CASSSVAGPYNEQFF
TGTGCCAGCAGCTCGGTAGCCGGGCCATACAATGAGCAGTTCTTC
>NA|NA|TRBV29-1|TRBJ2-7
CSVTGRSYEQYF
TGCAGCGTTACCGGGCGGTCCTACGAGCAGTACTTC